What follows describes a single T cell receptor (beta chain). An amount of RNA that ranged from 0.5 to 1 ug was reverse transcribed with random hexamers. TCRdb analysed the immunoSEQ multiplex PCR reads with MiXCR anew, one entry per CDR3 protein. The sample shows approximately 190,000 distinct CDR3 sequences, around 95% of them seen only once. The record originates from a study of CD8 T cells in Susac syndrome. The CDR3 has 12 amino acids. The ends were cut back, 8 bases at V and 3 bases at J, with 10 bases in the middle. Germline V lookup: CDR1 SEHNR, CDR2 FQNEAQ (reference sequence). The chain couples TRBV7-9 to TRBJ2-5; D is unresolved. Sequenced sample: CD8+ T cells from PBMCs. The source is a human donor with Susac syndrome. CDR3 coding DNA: TGTGCCAGCCAGGACGGAGAAGAGACCCAGTACTTC. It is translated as CASQDGEETQYF. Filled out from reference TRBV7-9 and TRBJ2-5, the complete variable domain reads DTGVSQNPRHKITKRGQNVTFRCDPISEHNRLYWYRQTLGQGPEFLTYFQNEAQLEKSRLLSDRFSAERPKGSFSTLEIQRTEQGDSAMYLCASQDGEETQYFGPGTRLLVL.